Presented here are 22 T cell receptor beta chains from one specimen sequenced in a study of cytomegalovirus exposure and HLA in healthy donors. It was with 60 Vbeta and 13 Jbeta primers that the PCR ran. Some clones are missing from TCRdb's copy, which holds only in-frame ones; the method was immunoSEQ multiplex PCR. The table records more than 95,000 clones, more than 65% of them present only once. The specimen sequenced was PBMCs. All receptors come from a woman between 18 and 29 years old in good health and CMV-seropositive.

This rearrangement joins TRBV7-9 to TRBJ1-2, with 8 bases identical to TRBD1. The CDR3 has 15 amino acids. Germline CDR1 is SEHNR and CDR2 is FQNEAQ (reference sequence). V lost 7 bases, J lost 4 bases, and 11 bases stayed unmatched. The CDR3 spells CASTQTGEGSYGYTF. The CDR3 DNA follows: TGTGCCAGCACCCAGACAGGGGAGGGTAGCTATGGCTACACCTTC.

The genes are TRBV6-5 and TRBJ2-3; 10 bases map to TRBD2. The CDR3 has 15 residues. Per germline, CDR1 MNHEY and CDR2 SVGAGI. After removal of 5 bases from V and 0 bases from J, the junction contained 2 bases not matched to a gene. CDR3 coding DNA: TGTGCCAGCAGTCGAGCGGGGGGGAGCACAGATACGCAGTATTTT. This translates into CASSRAGGSTDTQYF.

The chain's CDR3 is CASRIGSFANTGELFF. CDR3 in DNA: TGTGCCAGCAGAATCGGGAGCTTCGCGAACACCGGGGAGCTGTTTTTT. The chain links TRBV7-9 to TRBJ2-2, with D possibly TRBD2 on 6 matching bases. Looked up from germline, CDR1 is SEHNR and CDR2 is FQNEAQ (reference sequence). The CDR3 is 16 amino acids. Trimming removed 6 bases from V and 0 bases from J, with 14 bases in between.

The V call is TRBV19, the J call TRBJ1-2; TRBD1 aligns across 7 bases. There are 18 residues in the CDR3. V lost 3 bases and J lost 8; bases outside the gene matches: 21. Germline CDR1 and CDR2: LNHDA and SQIVND (reference sequence). CDR3 bases: TGTGCCAGTAGTATCGAATTCGGAAGGGACAGACGGGAAGGAGGCTACACCTTC. As protein: CASSIEFGRDRREGGYTF.

Only a few counts were recorded for this clone. This chain uses TRBV9 with TRBJ2-2; 7 bases agree with TRBD2. V dropped 2 bases and J dropped 6; count of bases not matched to a gene: 4. The CDR3 covers 14 residues. CDR1 SGDLS and CDR2 YYNGEE come from the germline V gene. The CDR3 loop reads CASSVPSGAGELFF. CDR3 in DNA: TGTGCCAGCAGCGTCCCGAGCGGGGCCGGGGAGCTGTTTTTT.

The chain combines TRBV29-1 with TRBJ2-1, with a tentative D call TRBD2 (6 bases). CDR1 and CDR2 from the germline V gene are SQVTM and ANQGSEA. This CDR3 comprises 16 residues. The V end was cut by 4 bases, the J end by 4 bases, with 20 bases between. CDR3 amino acids: CSVGGRGAGTYNEQFF. As DNA, the CDR3 is TGCAGCGTTGGAGGTCGCGGGGCAGGAACATACAATGAGCAGTTCTTC.

J is TRBJ2-1 and V is TRBV10-3; 10 nucleotides line up with TRBD2. Trimming removed 10 bases from V and 3 bases from J; junction bases left unmatched: 6. CDR1 ENHRY and CDR2 SYGVKD come from the germline V gene. This CDR3 comprises 14 residues. The CDR3 reads CATATSGVYNEQFF. The CDR3 bases are TGTGCCACCGCTACTAGCGGGGTCTACAATGAGCAGTTCTTC.

The chain has TRBV5-1 and TRBJ2-1; D is possibly TRBD2 (5 bases). Between the trimmed V and J ends, which lost 3 bases and 6 bases, there was a span of 16 bases. The germline V gene has CDR1 SGHRS and CDR2 YFSETQ. The CDR3 extends over 15 amino acids. The CDR3 DNA follows: TGCGCCAGCAGCTCCTGGACGGAGGAGCTCAATGAGCAGTTCTTC. Translation gives CASSSWTEELNEQFF.

This clone came up a few times. The V gene is TRBV4-3, the J gene TRBJ2-7; 10 bases are a match to TRBD1. The junction had 9 bases not matched to a gene; V was cut back by 4 bases and J by 6 bases. This CDR3 contains 15 residues. Germline V gives CDR1 LGHNA, CDR2 YSLEER. CDR3 DNA sequence: TGCGCCAGCAGCCGAAAGACAGGGGGCGTAGCCGAGCAGTACTTC. Translation: CASSRKTGGVAEQYF.

This chain connects TRBV20-1 to TRBJ2-1, with D possibly matching TRBD1 (6 bases). This CDR3 spans 11 amino acids. V lost 5 bases and J 10 bases, leaving 12 bases between the germline ends. CDR1 and CDR2 from the germline V gene are DFQATT and SNEGSKA (reference sequence). CDR3 bases: TGCAGTGCTTCCCCAGGGACAGAGCAGTTCTTC. Encoded protein: CSASPGTEQFF.

This clone is medium-sized by share. The V and J genes are TRBV2 and TRBJ2-1; 7 nucleotides agree with TRBD1. Trimming at V came to 5 bases and at J to 12 bases, leaving 4 bases not matched to a gene. The germline V gene has CDR1 SNHLY and CDR2 FYNNEI. This CDR3 comprises 11 residues. The CDR3 DNA reads as TGTGCCAGCAGTACAACAGGGGTGCAGTTCTTC. Protein product: CASSTTGVQFF.

The chain joins TRBV28 to TRBJ1-2; D unresolved. Germline V gene sequence: CDR1 MDHEN, CDR2 SYDVKM. The CDR3 is 14 residues long. V lost 5 bases and J lost 3, with 13 bases in between. The CDR3 reads CASSPAGRDYGYTF. CDR3 sequence (DNA): TGTGCCAGCAGTCCGGCTGGGCGCGACTATGGCTACACCTTC.

The rearrangement joins TRBV9 to TRBJ2-3; 10 bases agree with TRBD2. Germline trimming cut 2 bases from V and 2 bases from J; bases unmatched to any gene: 5. The CDR3 is 16 residues long. Germline CDR1 and CDR2: SGDLS and YYNGEE. In DNA form, the CDR3 reads TGTGCCAGCAGCGTGATTAGCGGGGGGATCACAGATACGCAGTATTTT. Residues: CASSVISGGITDTQYF. The entire variable domain, with the rest obtained from reference TRBV9 and TRBJ2-3, is as follows: DSGVTQTPKHLITATGQRVTLRCSPRSGDLSVYWYQQSLDQGLQFLIQYYNGEERAKGNILERFSAQQFPDLHSELNLSSLELGDSALYFCASSVISGGITDTQYFGPGTRLTVL.

V gene TRBV18 combines with J gene TRBJ1-2; perhaps TRBD1 as D (6 bases). Germline V gene sequence: CDR1 KGHSH, CDR2 LQKENI. V was shortened by 8 bases and J by 0 bases, with 16 bases between the two germline ends. The CDR3 covers 15 residues. In DNA form, the CDR3 reads TGTGCCAGCACCCCCAGGCAGGGGACTAACTATGGCTACACCTTC. It encodes CASTPRQGTNYGYTF.

V usage is TRBV7-9 and J usage is TRBJ2-3, with 14 bases lining up with TRBD2. V lost 5 bases and J lost 4; bases outside the gene matches: 8. The length of the CDR3 is 17 residues. Germline V gene lookup returns CDR1 SEHNR and CDR2 FQNEAQ (reference sequence). The CDR3 reads CASSPGTSGRVADTQYF. CDR3 nucleotide sequence: TGTGCCAGCAGCCCCGGGACTAGCGGGAGAGTCGCAGATACGCAGTATTTT.

J is TRBJ1-1 and V is TRBV6-1; the match to TRBD1 covers 7 bases. This CDR3 comprises 14 residues. The ends lost 4 bases at V and 3 bases at J; junction bases unmatched: 5. From germline, CDR1 is MNHNS and CDR2 SASEGT. The CDR3 nucleotides read TGTGCCAGCAGTGCCCGGGACAGCCACACTGAAGCTTTCTTT. Its protein product is CASSARDSHTEAFF.

The rearrangement uses TRBV7-6 and TRBJ2-2; TRBD1 is a possible D gene (6 bases). Trimming shortened V by 7 bases and J by 2 bases, and 17 bases separated the two germline ends. The length of the CDR3 is 16 residues. The germline CDR1 and CDR2 sequences are SGHVS and FNYEAQ. The CDR3 sequence is CASILGGLGNTGELFF. In DNA, the CDR3 is TGTGCCAGCATCCTAGGGGGTTTGGGCAACACCGGGGAGCTGTTTTTT. The full variable domain, its missing parts supplied by reference TRBV7-6 and TRBJ2-2, is GAGVSQSPRYKVTKRGQDVALRCDPISGHVSLYWYRQALGQGPEFLTYFNYEAQQDKSGLPNDRFSAERPEGSISTLTIQRTEQRDSAMYRCASILGGLGNTGELFFGEGSRLTVL.

The CDR3 region is CASSLQKNTQYF. The CDR3 nucleotides are TGTGCCAGCAGCCTCCAGAAAAATACGCAGTATTTT. The rearrangement uses TRBV5-4 and TRBJ2-3, with D uncertain. Germline values: CDR1 SGHNT, CDR2 YYREEE (reference sequence). V gave up 4 bases and J gave up 7 bases, with 10 bases separating them. CDR3 length equals 12 residues.

The chain carries TRBV19 and TRBJ1-5, with D perhaps TRBD1 (6 bases). Germline V gives CDR1 LNHDA, CDR2 SQIVND (reference sequence). The CDR3 contains 14 residues. Trimming removed 4 bases from V and 3 bases from J, with 10 bases in between. CDR3 DNA: TGTGCCAGTAGTAGAGGACAGCTCAATCAGCCCCAGCATTTT. It yields the protein CASSRGQLNQPQHF.

In regard to this clone: Its ends do not fully match the called genes, so a read error is possible. This rearrangement joins TRBV7-9 to TRBJ2-7, with D maybe TRBD1 (5 bases). Germline CDR1 reads SEHNR; CDR2 reads FQNEAQ (reference sequence). CDR3 length: 12 residues. CDR3 amino acids: CSSTLGAYEQYF. The CDR3 region has the DNA TGTTCCAGCACTTTAGGGGCCTACGAGCAGTACTTC.

The chain has TRBV4-2 and TRBJ1-1, with D perhaps TRBD1 (6 bases). CDR3 length: 16 residues. Germline CDR1 reads LGHNA; CDR2 reads YNFKEQ. Trimming cost V 0 bases and J 3 bases, with 14 bases left between them. This CDR3 is CASSQEYPGGYTEAFF. The CDR3 DNA follows: TGTGCCAGCAGCCAAGAGTATCCGGGGGGCTACACTGAAGCTTTCTTT.

V usage is TRBV27 and J usage is TRBJ2-7; 14 nucleotides line up with TRBD2. Germline assignment: CDR1 MNHEY and CDR2 SMNVEV (reference sequence). The V segment lost 4 bases and the J segment 9 bases; nucleotides outside the gene matches: 11. The CDR3 totals 16 residues. CDR3 sequence (DNA): TGTGCCAGCAGTTGGGGGGGACTAGCGGGAGATCGGTGGCAGTACTTC. This encodes CASSWGGLAGDRWQYF.